Sequencing of this T cell receptor beta chain was carried out in a study of chemoradiotherapy in HPV16-positive cancers. This clone was observed a few times. This CDR3 spans 9 amino acids. The germline V and J ends were trimmed by 10 bases and 13 bases, with 8 bases remaining between them. Germline loops: CDR1 ENHRY, CDR2 SYGVKD. Sequencing was performed with immunoSEQ multiplex PCR; in TCRdb, only in-frame clones are kept and a portion is missing. The table has 7,500 to 10,000 clones, roughly nine tenths seen once. Source: blood, taken from a patient who underwent chemoradiotherapy. The receptor comes from a human donor with HPV-associated anogenital cancer. J is TRBJ1-6 and V is TRBV10-3, with D hard to call. In DNA form, the CDR3 reads TGTGCCAATATTGGTCCCCTCCACTTT. Residues: CANIGPLHF.